This T cell receptor beta chain stems from a study of cytomegalovirus exposure and HLA in healthy donors. It was with 60 Vbeta and 13 Jbeta primers that the PCR ran. Measured with immunoSEQ multiplex PCR; TCRdb has only the in-frame clones, and not every one. The table has 150,000 or so clones, less than 85% seen once. The germline gives CDR1 SGDLS, CDR2 YYNGEE. J was trimmed by 0 bases and V by 3 bases; bases with no gene match: 6. The CDR3 has 16 amino acids. The source is a young man in good health and CMV-seropositive. Sequenced: PBMCs. The chain links TRBV9 to TRBJ2-3, with 8 bases lining up with TRBD2. The CDR3 reads CASSATSGASTDTQYF. The CDR3 bases are TGTGCCAGCAGCGCAACTAGCGGAGCTAGCACAGATACGCAGTATTTT.